One sample yielded the 2 T cell receptor beta chains listed below, sequenced in a study of T cell responses to AZD1222 COVID-19 vaccine. Generated by immunoSEQ multiplex PCR, the TCRdb table keeps only in-frame clones and is missing some. The sample has around 28,000 clones; 89% are singletons. The sample in question was peripheral blood, obtained on day 0 of AZD1222 vaccination. The source of these receptors is an adult in good health.

In this sample, this clone turned up a few times. The CDR3 protein is CASSWDRLPGGYGYTF. CDR3 coding DNA: TGTGCCAGCAGTTGGGACCGACTCCCCGGCGGCTATGGCTACACCTTC. This sequence joins TRBV2 and TRBJ1-2, with D possibly matching TRBD1 (5 bases). V lost 5 bases and J lost 4, with 20 bases in between. This CDR3 has 16 residues. CDR1 and CDR2 (germline): SNHLY, FYNNEI.

This sequence joins TRBV19 and TRBJ1-5; maybe TRBD1 (5 bases). In germline, CDR1 is LNHDA, CDR2 SQIVND (reference sequence). Trimming took 6 bases from V and 6 from J, leaving 12 bases between them. This CDR3 has 13 residues. The CDR3 loop is CASRRAGSQPQHF. CDR3 in DNA: TGTGCCAGTAGGAGGGCAGGGAGTCAGCCCCAGCATTTT.